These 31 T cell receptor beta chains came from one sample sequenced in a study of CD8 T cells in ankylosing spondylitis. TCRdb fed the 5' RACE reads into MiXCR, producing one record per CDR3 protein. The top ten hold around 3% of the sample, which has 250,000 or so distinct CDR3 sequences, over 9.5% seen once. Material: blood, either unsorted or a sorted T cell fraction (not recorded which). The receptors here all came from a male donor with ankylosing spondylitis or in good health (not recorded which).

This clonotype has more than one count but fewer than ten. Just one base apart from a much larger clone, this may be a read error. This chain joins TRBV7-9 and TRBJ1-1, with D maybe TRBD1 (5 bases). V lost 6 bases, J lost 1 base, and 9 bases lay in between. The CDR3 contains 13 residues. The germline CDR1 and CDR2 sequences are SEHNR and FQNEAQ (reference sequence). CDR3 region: CASRLTANTEAFF. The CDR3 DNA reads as TGTGCCAGCAGGCTGACAGCGAACACTGAAGCTTTCTTT.

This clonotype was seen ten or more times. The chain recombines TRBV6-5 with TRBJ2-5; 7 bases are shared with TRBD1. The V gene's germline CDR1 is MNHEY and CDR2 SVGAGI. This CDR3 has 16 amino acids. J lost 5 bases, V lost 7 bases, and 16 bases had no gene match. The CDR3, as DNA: TGTGCCAGCAAGTTCGGGAAGGACAGGCCGGGGGAGACCCAGTACTTC. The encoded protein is CASKFGKDRPGETQYF.

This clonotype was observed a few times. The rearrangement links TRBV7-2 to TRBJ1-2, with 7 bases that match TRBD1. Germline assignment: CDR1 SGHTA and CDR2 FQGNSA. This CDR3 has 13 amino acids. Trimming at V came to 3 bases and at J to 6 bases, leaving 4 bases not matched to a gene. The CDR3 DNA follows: TGTGCCAGCAGCTTGGCTACAGGGGATGGCTACACCTTC. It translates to CASSLATGDGYTF.

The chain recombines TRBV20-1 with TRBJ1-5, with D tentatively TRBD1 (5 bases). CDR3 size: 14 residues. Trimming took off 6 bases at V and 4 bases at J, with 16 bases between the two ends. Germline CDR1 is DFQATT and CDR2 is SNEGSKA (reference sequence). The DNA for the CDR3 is TGCAGTGCCATCCCCGGGGGGTATAATCAGCCCCAGCATTTT. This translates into CSAIPGGYNQPQHF.

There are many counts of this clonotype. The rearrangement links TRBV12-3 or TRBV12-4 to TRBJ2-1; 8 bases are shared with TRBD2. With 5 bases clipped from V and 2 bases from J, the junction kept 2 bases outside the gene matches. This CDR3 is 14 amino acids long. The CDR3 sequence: CASSRGGAYNEQFF. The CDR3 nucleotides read TGTGCCAGCAGTCGGGGGGGAGCCTACAATGAGCAGTTCTTC.

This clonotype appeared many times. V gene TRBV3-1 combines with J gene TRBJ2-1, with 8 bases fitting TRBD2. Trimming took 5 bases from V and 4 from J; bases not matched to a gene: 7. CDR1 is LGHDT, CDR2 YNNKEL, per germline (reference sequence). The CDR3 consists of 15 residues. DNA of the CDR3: TGTGCCAGCAGCTATGGGATAGCGGGATACAATGAGCAGTTCTTC. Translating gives CASSYGIAGYNEQFF.

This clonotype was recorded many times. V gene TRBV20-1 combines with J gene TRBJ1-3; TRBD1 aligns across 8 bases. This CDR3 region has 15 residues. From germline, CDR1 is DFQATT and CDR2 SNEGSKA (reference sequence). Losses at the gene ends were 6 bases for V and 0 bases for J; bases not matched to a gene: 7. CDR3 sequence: CSAQLTGVSGNTIYF. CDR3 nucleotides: TGCAGTGCCCAGCTGACAGGGGTCTCTGGAAACACCATATATTTT.

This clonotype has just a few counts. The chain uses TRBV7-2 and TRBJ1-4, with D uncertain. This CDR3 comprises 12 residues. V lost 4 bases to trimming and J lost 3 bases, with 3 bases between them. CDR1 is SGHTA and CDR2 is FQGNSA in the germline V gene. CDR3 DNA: TGTGCCAGCAGCTCCCCTAATGAAAAACTGTTTTTT. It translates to CASSSPNEKLFF.

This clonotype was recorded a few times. The CDR3 DNA follows: TGTGCCAGCAGCCAATTAGAGCGGGCAATCGGCTACAATGAGCAGTTCTTC. Its protein is CASSQLERAIGYNEQFF. V gene TRBV3-1 combines with J gene TRBJ2-1; a weak D match, TRBD2 (6 bases). The CDR3 sequence is 17 residues long. The germline V gene has CDR1 LGHDT and CDR2 YNNKEL (reference sequence). Trimming cost V 2 bases and J 3 bases, with 17 bases left between them.

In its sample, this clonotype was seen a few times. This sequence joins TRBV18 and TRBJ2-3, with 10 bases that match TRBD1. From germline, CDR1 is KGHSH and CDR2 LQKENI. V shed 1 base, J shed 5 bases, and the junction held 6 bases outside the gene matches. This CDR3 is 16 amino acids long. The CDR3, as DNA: TGTGCCAGCTCACCACGGATCGGGACAGGGGTAGATACGCAGTATTTT. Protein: CASSPRIGTGVDTQYF. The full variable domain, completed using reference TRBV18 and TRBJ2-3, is NAGVMQNPRHLVRRRGQEARLRCSPMKGHSHVYWYRQLPEEGLKFMVYLQKENIIDESGMPKERFSAEFPKEGPSILRIQQVVRGDSAAYFCASSPRIGTGVDTQYFGPGTRLTVL.

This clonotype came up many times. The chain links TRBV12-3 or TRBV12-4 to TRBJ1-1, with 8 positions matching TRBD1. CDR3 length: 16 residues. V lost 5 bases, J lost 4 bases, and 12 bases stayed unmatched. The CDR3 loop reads CASSPGTGGSGTEAFF. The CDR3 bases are TGTGCCAGCAGTCCGGGAACAGGGGGATCCGGCACTGAAGCTTTCTTT.

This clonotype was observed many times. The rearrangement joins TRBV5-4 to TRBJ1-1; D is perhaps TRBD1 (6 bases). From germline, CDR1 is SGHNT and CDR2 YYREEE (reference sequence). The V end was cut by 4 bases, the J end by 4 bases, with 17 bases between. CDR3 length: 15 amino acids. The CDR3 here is CASSGEPGAGTEAFF. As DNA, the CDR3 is TGTGCCAGCAGCGGGGAGCCGGGGGCAGGCACTGAAGCTTTCTTT.

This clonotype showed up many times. Written as DNA, the CDR3 is TGTGCCAGCAGTTACTCGTTATCGGGAGACGAGCAGTACTTC. Its protein is CASSYSLSGDEQYF. V and J are TRBV6-5 and TRBJ2-7, with D possibly matching TRBD2 (6 bases). Germline assignment: CDR1 MNHEY and CDR2 SVGAGI. This CDR3 has 14 residues. Trimming pared 0 bases from V and 5 bases from J, leaving 11 bases between.

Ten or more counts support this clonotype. CDR3 loop: CASSLGVANEQFF. As DNA, the CDR3 is TGTGCCAGCAGCTTAGGGGTGGCGAATGAGCAGTTCTTC. The chain carries TRBV11-3 and TRBJ2-1, with D unclear. CDR3 size: 13 residues. The V and J ends lost 1 base and 7 bases respectively, with 8 bases between them. The germline V gene has CDR1 SGHNT and CDR2 YENEEA.

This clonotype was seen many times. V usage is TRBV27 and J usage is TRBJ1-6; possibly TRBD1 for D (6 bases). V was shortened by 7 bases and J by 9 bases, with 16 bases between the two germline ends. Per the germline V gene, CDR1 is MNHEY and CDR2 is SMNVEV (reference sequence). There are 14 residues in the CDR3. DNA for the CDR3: TGTGCCAGCACCCCAAGGGGGGCCACTTCACCCCTCCACTTT. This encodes CASTPRGATSPLHF.

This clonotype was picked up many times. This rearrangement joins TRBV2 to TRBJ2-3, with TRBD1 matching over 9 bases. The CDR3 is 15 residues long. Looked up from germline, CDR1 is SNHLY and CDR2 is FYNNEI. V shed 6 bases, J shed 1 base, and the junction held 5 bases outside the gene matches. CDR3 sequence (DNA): TGTGCCAGCAGATTGGGACAGGGTGGCACAGATACGCAGTATTTT. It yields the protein CASRLGQGGTDTQYF.

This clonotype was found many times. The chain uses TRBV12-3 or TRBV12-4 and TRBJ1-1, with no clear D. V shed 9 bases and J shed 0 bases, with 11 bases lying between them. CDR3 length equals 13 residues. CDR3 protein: CASWAMLNTEAFF. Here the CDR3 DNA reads TGTGCCAGTTGGGCGATGCTGAACACTGAAGCTTTCTTT.

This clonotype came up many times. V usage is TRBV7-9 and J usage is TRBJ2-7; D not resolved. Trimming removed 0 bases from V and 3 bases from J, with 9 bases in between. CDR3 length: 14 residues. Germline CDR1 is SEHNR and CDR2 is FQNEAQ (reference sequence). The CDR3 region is CASSLAPIYYEQYF. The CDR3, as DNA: TGTGCCAGCAGCTTAGCTCCCATATACTACGAGCAGTACTTC.

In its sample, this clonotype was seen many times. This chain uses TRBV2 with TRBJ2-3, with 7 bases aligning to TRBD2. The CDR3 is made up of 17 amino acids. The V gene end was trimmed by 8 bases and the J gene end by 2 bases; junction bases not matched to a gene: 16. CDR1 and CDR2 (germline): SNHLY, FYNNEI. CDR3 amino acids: CASGVKGIAGYTDTQYF. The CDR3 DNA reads TGTGCCAGCGGGGTTAAGGGAATAGCGGGTTACACAGATACGCAGTATTTT. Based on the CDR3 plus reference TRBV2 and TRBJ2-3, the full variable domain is EPEVTQTPSHQVTQMGQEVILRCVPISNHLYFYWYRQILGQKVEFLVSFYNNEISEKSEIFDDQFSVERPDGSNFTLKIRSTKLEDSAMYFCASGVKGIAGYTDTQYFGPGTRLTVL.

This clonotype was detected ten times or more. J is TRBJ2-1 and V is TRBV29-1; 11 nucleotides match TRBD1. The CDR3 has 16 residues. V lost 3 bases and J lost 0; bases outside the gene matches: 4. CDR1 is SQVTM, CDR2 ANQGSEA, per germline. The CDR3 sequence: CSVDGQGAFSYNEQFF. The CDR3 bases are TGCAGCGTTGATGGACAGGGGGCTTTCTCCTACAATGAGCAGTTCTTC.

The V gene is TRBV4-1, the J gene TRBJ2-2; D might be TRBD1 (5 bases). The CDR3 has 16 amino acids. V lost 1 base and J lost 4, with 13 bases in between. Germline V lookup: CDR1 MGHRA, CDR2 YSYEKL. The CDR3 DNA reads TGCGCCAGCAGCCAAGTAAGGCAGGGTATCACCGGGGAGCTGTTTTTT. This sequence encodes CASSQVRQGITGELFF.

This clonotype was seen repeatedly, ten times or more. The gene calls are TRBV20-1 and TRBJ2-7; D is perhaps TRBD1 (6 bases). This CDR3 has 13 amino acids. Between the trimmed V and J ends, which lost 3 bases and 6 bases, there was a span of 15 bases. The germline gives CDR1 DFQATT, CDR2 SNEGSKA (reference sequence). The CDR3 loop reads CSASRTALSEQYF. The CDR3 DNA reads TGCAGTGCTAGTCGGACAGCCCTGTCCGAGCAGTACTTC.

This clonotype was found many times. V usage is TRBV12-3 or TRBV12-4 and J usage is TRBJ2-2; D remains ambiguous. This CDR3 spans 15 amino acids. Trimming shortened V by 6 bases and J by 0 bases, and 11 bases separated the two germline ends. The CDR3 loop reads CASRLSTANTGELFF. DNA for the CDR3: TGTGCCAGCAGACTCAGTACCGCGAACACCGGGGAGCTGTTTTTT.

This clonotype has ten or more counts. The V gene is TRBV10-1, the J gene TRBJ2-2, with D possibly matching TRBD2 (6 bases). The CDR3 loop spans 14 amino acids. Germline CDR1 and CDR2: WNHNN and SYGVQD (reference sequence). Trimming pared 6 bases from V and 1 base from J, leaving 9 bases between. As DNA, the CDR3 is TGCGCCAGCAGGGAGGGGAAGAACACCGGGGAGCTGTTTTTT. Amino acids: CASREGKNTGELFF.

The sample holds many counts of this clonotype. The CDR3 DNA sequence: TGCAGTGCGCCACCATGGGGTAGCGGGGGGGCCGGCGAGACCCAGTACTTC. It specifies CSAPPWGSGGAGETQYF. The V call is TRBV20-1, the J call TRBJ2-5, with 11 bases lining up with TRBD2. Per the germline V gene, CDR1 is DFQATT and CDR2 is SNEGSKA (reference sequence). The CDR3 extends over 17 amino acids. The J segment lost 5 bases and the V segment lost 6 bases, leaving 17 bases of the junction unmatched.

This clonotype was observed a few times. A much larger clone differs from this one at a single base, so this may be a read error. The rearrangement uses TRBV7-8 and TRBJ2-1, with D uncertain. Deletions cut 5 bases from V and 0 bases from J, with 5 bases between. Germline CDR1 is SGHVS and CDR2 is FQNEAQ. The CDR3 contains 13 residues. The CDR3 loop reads CASSGLSYNEQFF. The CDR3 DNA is TGTGCCAGCAGCGGGCTCTCCTACAATGAGCAGTTCTTC.

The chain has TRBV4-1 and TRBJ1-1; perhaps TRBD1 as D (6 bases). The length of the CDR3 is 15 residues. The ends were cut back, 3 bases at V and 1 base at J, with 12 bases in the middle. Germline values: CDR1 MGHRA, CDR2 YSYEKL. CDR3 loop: CASSQAGTSNTEAFF. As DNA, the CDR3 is TGCGCCAGCAGCCAGGCCGGGACATCGAACACTGAAGCTTTCTTT.

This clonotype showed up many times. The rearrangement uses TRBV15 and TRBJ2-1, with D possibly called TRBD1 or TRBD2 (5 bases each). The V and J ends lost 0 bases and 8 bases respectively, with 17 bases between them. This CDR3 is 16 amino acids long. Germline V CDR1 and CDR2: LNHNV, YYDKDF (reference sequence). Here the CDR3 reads CATSRDFGASSHEQFF. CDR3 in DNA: TGTGCCACCAGCAGAGATTTCGGGGCTAGCTCCCATGAGCAGTTCTTC.

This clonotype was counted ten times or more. The CDR3 is CASSPRGAYEQYF. CDR3 nucleotides: TGTGCCAGCAGTCCGAGGGGGGCCTACGAGCAGTACTTC. The chain links TRBV3-1 to TRBJ2-7, with D perhaps assigned TRBD1 or TRBD2 (6 bases each). The CDR3 covers 13 residues. Per the germline V gene, CDR1 is LGHDT and CDR2 is YNNKEL (reference sequence). With 6 bases removed from V and 2 bases from J, the gap between germline ends came to 11 bases.

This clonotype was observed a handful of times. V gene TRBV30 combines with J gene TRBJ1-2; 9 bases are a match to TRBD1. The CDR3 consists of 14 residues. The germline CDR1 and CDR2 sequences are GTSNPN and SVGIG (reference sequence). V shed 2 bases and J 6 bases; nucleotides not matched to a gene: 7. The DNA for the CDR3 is TGTGCCTGGAGTACAGGGGGCACCAAACATGGCTACACCTTC. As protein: CAWSTGGTKHGYTF.

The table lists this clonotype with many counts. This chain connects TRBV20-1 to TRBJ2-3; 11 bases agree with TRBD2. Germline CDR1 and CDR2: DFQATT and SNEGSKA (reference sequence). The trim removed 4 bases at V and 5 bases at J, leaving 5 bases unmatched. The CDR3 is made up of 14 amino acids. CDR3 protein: CSAILAGVRDTQYF. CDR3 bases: TGCAGTGCTATACTAGCGGGAGTTAGAGATACGCAGTATTTT.